Listed below are T cell receptor beta chains from one sample, sequenced in a study of pediatric ulcerative colitis. Libraries were prepared by immunoSEQ multiplex PCR; TCRdb keeps only in-frame clonotypes and omits some of them. The sample includes tens of thousands of clones, around 73% of them seen just once. Sequencing was carried out using gut tissue. The receptor source for this set is a boy aged 10-17 years with moderate ulcerative colitis. The CDR3 runs from the conserved cysteine through the conserved F or W. A D gene is named only where the DNA matches it firmly. The size field is filled for only some rows; it gives once, few, many or a size class.

v_gene	d_gene	abundance	len	j_gene	CDR3nt	CDR3aa
TRBV27	.	.	15	TRBJ2-7	TGTGCCAGCAGTTTATCGAGTCGCCACAGTTACGAGCAGTACTTC	CASSLSSRHSYEQYF
TRBV6-1	.	.	13	TRBJ1-5	TGTGCCAGCAGCGGGGGAAACAATCAGCCCCAGCATTTT	CASSGGNNQPQHF
TRBV29-1	TRBD1	.	15	TRBJ1-1	TGCAGCGTTGTAGCAGGGGGCGCGGGGAACACTGAAGCTTTCTTT	CSVVAGGAGNTEAFF
TRBV28	.	.	14	TRBJ2-5	TGTGCCAGCAGTTTATCGGCGACGTGGGAGACCCAGTACTTC	CASSLSATWETQYF
TRBV7-8	TRBD1	.	17	TRBJ1-1	TGTGCCAGCAGCATCGACAGGGCGTTGACGGAGAACACTGAAGCTTTCTTT	CASSIDRALTENTEAFF
TRBV9	TRBD2	.	15	TRBJ2-5	TGTGCCAGCAGCAAACTAGCGGGGGTGGGAGAGACCCAGTACTTC	CASSKLAGVGETQYF
TRBV6-1	.	.	14	TRBJ2-5	TGTGCCAGCAGGCGGGACTCAGGGCTGGAGACCCAGTACTTC	CASRRDSGLETQYF
TRBV2	.	.	17	TRBJ2-1	TGTGCCATCCGAGGAGGGCCGGGGACCACCCCTTACAATGAGCAGTTCTTC	CAIRGGPGTTPYNEQFF
TRBV7-2	.	.	15	TRBJ2-2	TGTGCCAGCAGCTTTGTCGACAGTTTAGTCGGGGAGCTGTTTTTT	CASSFVDSLVGELFF
TRBV6-5	TRBD1	.	13	TRBJ1-6	TGTGCCAGCAGACCCGGACAGGGGCAGACCCTCCACTTT	CASRPGQGQTLHF
TRBV18	.	.	12	TRBJ1-6	TGTGCCAGCCGGACGTCCGATTCACCCCTCCACTTT	CASRTSDSPLHF
TRBV18	TRBD2	.	14	TRBJ2-3	TGTGCCAGCTCACCAGCGGGAGGAGCGCCTACGCAGTATTTT	CASSPAGGAPTQYF
TRBV4-2	.	.	14	TRBJ1-5	TGTGCCAGCAGCCACACAGGGACGGATCAGCCCCAGCATTTT	CASSHTGTDQPQHF
TRBV7-2	TRBD2	once	16	TRBJ2-1	TGTGCCAGCAGCCCGAGACTAGCGCTCTCCTACAATGAGCAGTTCTTC	CASSPRLALSYNEQFF
TRBV7-2	TRBD1	.	14	TRBJ1-1	TGTGCCAGCAGCTTCAGGGGGTTAGGTGTTGAAGCTTTCTTT	CASSFRGLGVEAFF
TRBV7-3	.	.	15	TRBJ1-4	TGTGCCAGCAGCCCATTGACATTAGGTAATGAAAAACTGTTTTTT	CASSPLTLGNEKLFF
TRBV30	.	few	14	TRBJ1-4	TGTGCCTGGAGTGTACGAAGGGGTTTTGAAAAACTGTTTTTT	CAWSVRRGFEKLFF
TRBV4-2	.	.	12	TRBJ2-2	TGTGCCAGCAGCCAAGGCGAGGGGGAGCTGTTTTTT	CASSQGEGELFF
TRBV6-6	.	.	11	TRBJ2-5	TGTGCCAGCATCTCCGGGCAGACCCAGTACTTC	CASISGQTQYF
TRBV4-1	.	once	13	TRBJ2-5	TGCGCCAGCAGCCCCTGGGTCCAAGAGACCCAGTACTTC	CASSPWVQETQYF
TRBV6-1	.	.	14	TRBJ2-3	TGTGCCAGCAGTGACAGGGTCCCGCCAGATACGCAGTATTTT	CASSDRVPPDTQYF
TRBV18	.	few	12	TRBJ1-1	TGTGCCACCAAGGCAGGGAACACTGAAGCTTTCTTT	CATKAGNTEAFF
TRBV30	.	few	11	TRBJ1-3	TGTGCCTGGAGTCTAGGAGGCACCATATATTTT	CAWSLGGTIYF
TRBV18	.	.	13	TRBJ2-1	TGTGCCAGCGTCGGGGCAGAGTACAATGAGCAGTTCTTC	CASVGAEYNEQFF
TRBV10-3	TRBD2	.	18	TRBJ2-2	TGTGCCATCAGTGAGTTAGCCGGGACTAGCGGGGTAACCGGGGAGCTGTTTTTT	CAISELAGTSGVTGELFF
TRBV15	TRBD1	.	15	TRBJ1-5	TGTGCCACCAGCAGAGTAGCAGGGGGAAATCAGCCCCAGCATTTT	CATSRVAGGNQPQHF
TRBV5-4	TRBD2	.	16	TRBJ2-1	TGTGCCAGCAGCTCTAAAGCGGGAGAATCCTACAATGAGCAGTTCTTC	CASSSKAGESYNEQFF
TRBV6-6	TRBD1	few	14	TRBJ1-2	TGTGCCACACGGTGGGACAGGGATTGGGATGGCTACACCTTC	CATRWDRDWDGYTF
TRBV28	.	few	11	TRBJ1-1	TGTGCCAGCAAAGGGTTCACTGAAGCTTTCTTT	CASKGFTEAFF